The 6 T cell receptor beta chains below all came from one sample that was sequenced in a study of blood T cells in healthy people across ages. A second PCR of roughly 7 to 11 cycles used a sample-barcoded 5' primer and a J-beta primer mix. TCRdb re-derived calls from the 5' RACE reads in MiXCR, one entry per CDR3 protein. Here the sample spans fewer than 2,000,000 distinct CDR3 sequences, around 40% being singletons. The sequencing sample was made of blood. The receptors here all came from a human donor in good health.

A few counts support this clonotype. The J gene is TRBJ2-1, the V gene TRBV7-9; D possibly matches TRBD1 or TRBD2 (6 bases each). The CDR3 has 15 amino acids. V was shortened by 3 bases and J by 2 bases, with 11 bases between the two germline ends. CDR1 SEHNR and CDR2 FQNEAQ come from the germline V gene (reference sequence). CDR3 DNA sequence: TGTGCCAGCAGCTTTCGGAGGGGGACCTACAATGAGCAGTTCTTC. It encodes CASSFRRGTYNEQFF. The full variable domain, in which reference TRBV7-9 and TRBJ2-1 provide the parts outside the CDR3, is DTGVSQNPRHKITKRGQNVTFRCDPISEHNRLYWYRQTLGQGPEFLTYFQNEAQLEKSRLLSDRFSAERPKGSFSTLEIQRTEQGDSAMYLCASSFRRGTYNEQFFGPGTRLTVL.

The genes are TRBV9 and TRBJ2-3; D gene ambiguous. The CDR3 is made up of 15 amino acids. Germline CDR1 reads SGDLS; CDR2 reads YYNGEE. V lost 2 bases and J lost 4, with 14 bases in between. CDR3 DNA: TGTGCCAGCAGCGTGGCAGAAGGAGTGGCAGATACGCAGTATTTT. Translation: CASSVAEGVADTQYF.

The chain employs TRBV5-5 and TRBJ2-1; D not certain. V lost 1 base and J 6 bases, leaving 14 bases between the germline ends. The CDR3 has 15 residues. CDR1 is SGHKS and CDR2 is YYEKEE in the germline V gene (reference sequence). This CDR3 reads CASSLRADSPNEQFF. DNA of the CDR3: TGTGCCAGCAGCTTGCGGGCCGACTCGCCCAATGAGCAGTTCTTC. Supplemented by reference TRBV5-5 and TRBJ2-1, the full variable domain reads DAGVTQSPTHLIKTRGQQVTLRCSPISGHKSVSWYQQVLGQGPQFIFQYYEKEERGRGNFPDRFSARQFPNYSSELNVNALLLGDSALYLCASSLRADSPNEQFFGPGTRLTVL.

This clonotype was seen a few times. V and J are TRBV20-1 and TRBJ2-4; 10 nucleotides line up with TRBD2. The J call may be mistaken, given a closer DNA end match to TRBJ2-5. CDR3 size: 17 residues. In germline, CDR1 is DFQATT, CDR2 SNEGSKA (reference sequence). CDR3 region: CSARETSGVTSTETQYF. CDR3 nucleotide sequence: TGCAGTGCTAGAGAAACTAGCGGGGTTACTAGCACAGAGACCCAGTACTTC.

This clonotype was counted many times. The rearrangement links TRBV20-1 to TRBJ2-5, with TRBD2 matching 8 bases. This CDR3 comprises 13 residues. Trimming cost V 6 bases and J 2 bases; bases outside gene matches: 5. Germline V gene lookup returns CDR1 DFQATT and CDR2 SNEGSKA (reference sequence). The CDR3 DNA follows: TGCAGTGCCCCTACTAGCGGACAAGAGACCCAGTACTTC. Protein product: CSAPTSGQETQYF.

The V gene is TRBV15, the J gene TRBJ2-1; 7 nucleotides align to TRBD2. Germline V gives CDR1 LNHNV, CDR2 YYDKDF (reference sequence). V shed 0 bases, J shed 9 bases, and the junction held 8 bases outside the gene matches. The CDR3 covers 15 residues. CDR3 sequence: CATSREGDYLSEQFF. CDR3 nucleotides: TGTGCCACCAGCAGAGAGGGGGACTACCTTAGTGAGCAGTTCTTC. The complete variable domain, with remaining parts taken from reference TRBV15 and TRBJ2-1, reads DAMVIQNPRYQVTQFGKPVTLSCSQTLNHNVMYWYQQKSSQAPKLLFHYYDKDFNNEADTPDNFQSRRPNTSFCFLDIRSPGLGDTAMYLCATSREGDYLSEQFFGPGTRLTVL.